What follows are 13 T cell receptor beta chains derived from one specimen sequenced in a study of shared clonotypes between healthy human individuals. Assay used: immunoSEQ multiplex PCR; TCRdb lists only in-frame clones, some missing. This sample has hundreds of thousands of clones; about 74% occur once, and the top ten carry roughly 1.7%. The sequenced material came from memory CD4+ T cells sorted from blood. Subset noted: CD45RA-negative fraction. These TCRs come from a woman in her thirties in good health.

This clone was seen many times. The chain is built from TRBV7-8 and TRBJ1-1; D gene ambiguous. Looked up from germline, CDR1 is SGHVS and CDR2 is FQNEAQ. This CDR3 region has 12 residues. Trimming left V 2 bases short and J 10 bases short, with 11 bases between. CDR3 residues: CASSLLRHPAFF. CDR3 sequence (DNA): TGTGCCAGCAGCTTACTTAGGCATCCAGCTTTCTTT.

The rearrangement joins TRBV30 to TRBJ2-3, with D possibly matching TRBD2 (6 bases). V lost 8 bases, J lost 1 base, and 16 bases lay in between. The CDR3 has 14 residues. Per the germline V gene, CDR1 is GTSNPN and CDR2 is SVGIG (reference sequence). DNA of the CDR3: TGTGCCGGGTCCTCCGGGACTGGCACAGATACGCAGTATTTT. It yields the protein CAGSSGTGTDTQYF.

V and J are TRBV28 and TRBJ2-7, with D uncertain. Germline values: CDR1 MDHEN, CDR2 SYDVKM. V was pared by 2 bases and J by 2 bases, with 10 bases between. CDR3 size: 14 residues. Here the CDR3 reads CASSLEVRTYEQYF. The CDR3 bases are TGTGCCAGCAGTTTAGAGGTCCGTACCTACGAGCAGTACTTC.

J is TRBJ2-7 and V is TRBV6-1; D is ambiguous. Germline V lookup: CDR1 MNHNS, CDR2 SASEGT. The CDR3 is 13 amino acids. V was pared by 3 bases and J by 6 bases, with 12 bases between. CDR3: CASSEGRVAEQYF. CDR3 in DNA: TGTGCCAGCAGTGAGGGCCGGGTAGCCGAGCAGTACTTC.

This clone was counted once. The V gene is TRBV11-2, the J gene TRBJ2-3; no definite D call. The CDR3 runs 17 residues. V lost 3 bases to trimming and J lost 3 bases, with 19 bases between them. Germline loops: CDR1 SGHAT, CDR2 FQNNGV. CDR3 in amino acids: CASSFGRGASRTDTQYF. The CDR3 bases are TGTGCCAGCAGCTTCGGCCGCGGAGCGTCGCGGACAGATACGCAGTATTTT.

The rearrangement joins TRBV29-1 to TRBJ2-7; D might be TRBD2 (5 bases). Germline assignment: CDR1 SQVTM and CDR2 ANQGSEA. V lost 4 bases, J lost 5 bases, and 12 bases lay in between. The CDR3 contains 12 residues. This CDR3 reads CSVGRSQNEQYF. DNA of the CDR3: TGCAGCGTTGGGAGGAGCCAGAACGAGCAGTACTTC.

The J gene is TRBJ1-1, the V gene TRBV7-3; 8 nucleotides agree with TRBD1. J gave up 4 bases and V 8 bases, and 12 bases lay outside the gene matches. This CDR3 comprises 15 residues. Germline V gives CDR1 SGHTA, CDR2 FQGTGA. The CDR3 is CASLPGQGASTEAFF. The CDR3 DNA reads TGTGCCAGCCTGCCCGGGCAGGGGGCGAGCACTGAAGCTTTCTTT. Variable domain in full (rest from reference TRBV7-3 and TRBJ1-1): GAGVSQTPSNKVTEKGKYVELRCDPISGHTALYWYRQSLGQGPEFLIYFQGTGAADDSGLPNDRFFAVRPEGSVSTLKIQRTERGDSAVYLCASLPGQGASTEAFFGQGTRLTVV.

This clone was seen a single time. The V call is TRBV7-2, the J call TRBJ1-2; D ambiguous. The V gene's germline CDR1 is SGHTA and CDR2 FQGNSA. The CDR3 contains 15 residues. V gave up 1 base and J gave up 1 base, with 10 bases separating them. The CDR3 nucleotides are TGTGCCAGCAGCTTAGTCGGGGATGGTAACTATGGCTACACCTTC. This encodes CASSLVGDGNYGYTF.

This clone showed up just once. The V gene is TRBV18, the J gene TRBJ1-5; possible D gene TRBD1, 5 bases. The CDR3 has 14 amino acids. V was pared by 3 bases and J by 4 bases, with 10 bases between. CDR1 is KGHSH, CDR2 LQKENI, per germline. The CDR3 DNA is TGTGCCAGCTCACCCCAGGGTTCGAATCAGCCCCAGCATTTT. This codes for CASSPQGSNQPQHF.

This clone has a single count. The chain links TRBV29-1 to TRBJ2-2; no firm D call. Trimming left V 6 bases short and J 1 base short, with 9 bases between. Germline CDR1 reads SQVTM; CDR2 reads ANQGSEA. This CDR3 has 13 amino acids. The CDR3 here is CSVEQMNTGELFF. The DNA of the CDR3 is TGCAGCGTCGAACAGATGAACACCGGGGAGCTGTTTTTT.

This clone was seen once. The chain recombines TRBV27 with TRBJ1-2, with a weak D call TRBD1 (5 bases). Germline V gives CDR1 MNHEY, CDR2 SMNVEV (reference sequence). The CDR3 runs 16 residues. V lost 6 bases to trimming and J lost 4 bases, with 21 bases between them. The CDR3 sequence is CASSLRAQGSGYGYTF. The CDR3 region has the DNA TGTGCCAGCAGCCTCAGGGCTCAGGGTTCCGGCTATGGCTACACCTTC.

The chain employs TRBV5-4 and TRBJ2-1, with D maybe TRBD1 (5 bases). Trimming shortened V by 1 base and J by 4 bases, and 12 bases separated the two germline ends. The CDR3 totals 15 residues. Germline values: CDR1 SGHNT, CDR2 YYREEE (reference sequence). The CDR3 sequence: CASSLTGQSYNEQFF. The CDR3 DNA reads as TGTGCCAGCAGCTTGACAGGTCAATCTTACAATGAGCAGTTCTTC.

V gene TRBV5-1 combines with J gene TRBJ1-2; D perhaps matches TRBD1 (6 bases). The V end lost 4 bases, the J end lost 1 base, and 23 bases lay between the germline ends. The CDR3 is 18 amino acids. The germline V gene encodes CDR1 SGHRS and CDR2 YFSETQ. The CDR3 is CASSRGSQGSYYNYGYTF. The CDR3 coding sequence is TGCGCCAGCAGCAGAGGTTCCCAGGGGTCCTACTATAACTATGGCTACACCTTC.